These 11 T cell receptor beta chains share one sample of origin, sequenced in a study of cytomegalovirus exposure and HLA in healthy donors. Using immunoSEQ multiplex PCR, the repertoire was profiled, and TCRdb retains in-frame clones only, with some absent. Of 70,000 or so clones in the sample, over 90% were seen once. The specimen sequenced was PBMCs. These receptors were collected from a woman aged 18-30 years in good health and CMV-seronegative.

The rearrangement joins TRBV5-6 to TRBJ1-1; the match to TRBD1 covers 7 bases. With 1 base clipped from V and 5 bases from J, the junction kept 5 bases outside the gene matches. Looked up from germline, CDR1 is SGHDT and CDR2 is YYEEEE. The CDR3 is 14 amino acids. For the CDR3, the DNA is TGTGCCAGCAGCTTGTTCAGGGGGAGAACTGAAGCTTTCTTT. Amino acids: CASSLFRGRTEAFF.

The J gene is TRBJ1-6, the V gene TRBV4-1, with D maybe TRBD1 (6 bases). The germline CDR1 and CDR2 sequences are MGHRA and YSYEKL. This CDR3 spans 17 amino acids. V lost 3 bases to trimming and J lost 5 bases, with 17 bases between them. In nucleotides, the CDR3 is TGCGCCAGCAGCCAGGCGACAGGTTTTTCGGATAATTCACCCCTCCACTTT. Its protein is CASSQATGFSDNSPLHF.

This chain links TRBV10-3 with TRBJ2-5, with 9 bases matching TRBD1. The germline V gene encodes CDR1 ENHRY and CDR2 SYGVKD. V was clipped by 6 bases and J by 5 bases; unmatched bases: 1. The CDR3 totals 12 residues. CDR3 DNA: TGTGCCATCAGGGGGACAGGGGAGACCCAGTACTTC. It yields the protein CAIRGTGETQYF.

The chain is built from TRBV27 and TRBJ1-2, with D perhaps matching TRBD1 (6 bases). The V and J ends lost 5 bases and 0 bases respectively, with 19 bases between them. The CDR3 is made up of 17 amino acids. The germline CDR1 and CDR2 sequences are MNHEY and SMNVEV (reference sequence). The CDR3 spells CASSGGRGREANYGYTF. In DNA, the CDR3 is TGTGCCAGCAGTGGGGGCCGTGGGAGGGAAGCTAACTATGGCTACACCTTC.

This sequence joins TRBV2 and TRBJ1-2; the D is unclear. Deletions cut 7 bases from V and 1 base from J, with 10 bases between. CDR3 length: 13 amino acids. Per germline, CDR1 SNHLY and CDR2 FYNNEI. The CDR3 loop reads CASMSQFNYGYTF. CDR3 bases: TGTGCCAGCATGTCGCAGTTTAACTATGGCTACACCTTC.

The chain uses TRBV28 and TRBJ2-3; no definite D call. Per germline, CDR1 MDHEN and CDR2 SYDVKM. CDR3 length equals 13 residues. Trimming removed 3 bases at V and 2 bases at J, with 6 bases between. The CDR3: CASSLQITDTQYF. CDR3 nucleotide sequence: TGTGCCAGCAGTTTGCAGATCACAGATACGCAGTATTTT.

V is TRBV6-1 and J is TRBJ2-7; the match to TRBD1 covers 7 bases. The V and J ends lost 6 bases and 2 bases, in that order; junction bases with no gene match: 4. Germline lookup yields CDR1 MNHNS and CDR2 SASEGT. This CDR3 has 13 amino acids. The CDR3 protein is CASSRDRAYEQYF. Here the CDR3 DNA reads TGTGCCAGCAGCCGGGACAGAGCCTACGAGCAGTACTTC.

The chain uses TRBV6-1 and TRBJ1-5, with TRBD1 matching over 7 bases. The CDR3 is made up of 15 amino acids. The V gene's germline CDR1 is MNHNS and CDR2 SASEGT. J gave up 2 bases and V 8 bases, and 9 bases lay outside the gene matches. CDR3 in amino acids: CASLGTAGGNQPQHF. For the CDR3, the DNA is TGTGCCAGCTTAGGGACAGCGGGGGGCAATCAGCCCCAGCATTTT.

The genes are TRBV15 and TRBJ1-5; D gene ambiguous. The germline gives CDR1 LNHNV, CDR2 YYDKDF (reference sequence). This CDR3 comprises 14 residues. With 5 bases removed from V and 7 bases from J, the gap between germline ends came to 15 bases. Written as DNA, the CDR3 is TGTGCCACCAGCTCGAGCCGCCGGAGACAGCCCCAGCATTTT. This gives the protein CATSSSRRRQPQHF.

CDR3 residues: CASSLSRDYEQYF. As DNA, the CDR3 is TGTGCCAGCAGCCTTAGCAGGGACTACGAGCAGTACTTC. The chain recombines TRBV7-8 with TRBJ2-7; TRBD1 is a possible D gene (5 bases). Per germline, CDR1 SGHVS and CDR2 FQNEAQ. Trimming left V 5 bases short and J 3 bases short, with 11 bases between. CDR3 length: 13 residues.

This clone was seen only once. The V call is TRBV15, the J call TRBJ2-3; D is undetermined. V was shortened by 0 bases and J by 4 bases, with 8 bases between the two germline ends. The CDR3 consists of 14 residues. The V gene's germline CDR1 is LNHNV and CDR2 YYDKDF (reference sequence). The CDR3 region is CATSRDLAADTQYF. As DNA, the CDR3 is TGTGCCACCAGCAGAGATCTGGCCGCAGATACGCAGTATTTT.